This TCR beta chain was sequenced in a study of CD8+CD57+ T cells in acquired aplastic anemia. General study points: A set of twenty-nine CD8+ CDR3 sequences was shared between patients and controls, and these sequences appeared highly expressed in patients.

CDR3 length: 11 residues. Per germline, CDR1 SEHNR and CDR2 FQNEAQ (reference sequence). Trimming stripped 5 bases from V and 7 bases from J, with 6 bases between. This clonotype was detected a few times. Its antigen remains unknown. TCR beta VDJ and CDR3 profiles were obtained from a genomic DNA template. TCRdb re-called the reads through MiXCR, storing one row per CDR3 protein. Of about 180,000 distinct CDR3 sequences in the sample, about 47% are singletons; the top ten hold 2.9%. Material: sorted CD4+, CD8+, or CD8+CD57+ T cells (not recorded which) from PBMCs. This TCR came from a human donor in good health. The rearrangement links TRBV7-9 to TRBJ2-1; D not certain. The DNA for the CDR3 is TGTGCCAGCAGCACCACTAATGAGCAGTTCTTC. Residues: CASSTTNEQFF.